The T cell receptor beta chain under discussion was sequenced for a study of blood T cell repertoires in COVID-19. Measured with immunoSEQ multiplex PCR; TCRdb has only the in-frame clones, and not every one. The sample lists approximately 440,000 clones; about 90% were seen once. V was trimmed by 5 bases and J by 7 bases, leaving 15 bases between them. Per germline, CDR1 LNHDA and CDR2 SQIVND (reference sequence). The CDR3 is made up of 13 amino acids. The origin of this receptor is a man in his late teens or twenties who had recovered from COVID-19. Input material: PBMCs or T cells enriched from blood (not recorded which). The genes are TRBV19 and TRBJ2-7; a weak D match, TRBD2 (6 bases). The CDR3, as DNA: TGTGCCAGTAGTGCCGCGGGGAGCAAGGAGCAGTACTTC. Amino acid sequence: CASSAAGSKEQYF.